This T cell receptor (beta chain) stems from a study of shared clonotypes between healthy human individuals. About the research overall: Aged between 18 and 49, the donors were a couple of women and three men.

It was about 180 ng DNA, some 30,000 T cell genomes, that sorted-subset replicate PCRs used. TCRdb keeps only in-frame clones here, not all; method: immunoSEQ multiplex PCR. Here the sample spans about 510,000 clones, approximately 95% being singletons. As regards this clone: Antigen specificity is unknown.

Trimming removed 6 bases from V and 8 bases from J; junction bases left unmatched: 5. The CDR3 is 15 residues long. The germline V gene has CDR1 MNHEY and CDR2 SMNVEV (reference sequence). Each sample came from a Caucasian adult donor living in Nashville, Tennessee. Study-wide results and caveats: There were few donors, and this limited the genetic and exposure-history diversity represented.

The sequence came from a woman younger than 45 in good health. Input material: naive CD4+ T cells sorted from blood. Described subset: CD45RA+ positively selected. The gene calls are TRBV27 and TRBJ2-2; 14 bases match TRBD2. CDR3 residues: CASRGTSGSSGELFF. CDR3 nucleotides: TGTGCCAGCAGGGGGACTAGCGGGAGTTCTGGGGAGCTGTTTTTT.